Listed below are T cell receptor beta chains from one sample, sequenced in a study of CD8 T cells in Susac syndrome. Each CDR3 protein is one row after TCRdb ran MiXCR on the immunoSEQ multiplex PCR reads. The repertoire holds under 200,000 distinct CDR3 sequences, with 90% to 96% as singletons. The sample comprised CD4+ T cells from PBMCs. The source of these receptors is a human donor with Susac syndrome. The CDR3 runs from the conserved cysteine through the conserved F or W. Fields, in order: CDR3 protein, J gene, clone size, V gene. Size values are once, few and many counts, or a class for expanded clones, and some rows have none.

CASRNGGSKNIQYF	TRBJ2-4	NA	TRBV6-2/TRBV6-3
CASSTSPSSYNEQFF	TRBJ2-1	NA	TRBV5-4
CSASVGRQETQYF	TRBJ2-5	NA	TRBV20-1
CASSFGGSGQYF	TRBJ2-4	NA	TRBV28
CAWSWTSGYSYEQYF	TRBJ2-7	NA	TRBV30
CSVVVSYEQYF	TRBJ2-7	NA	TRBV29-1
CASTLTKTYNEQFF	TRBJ2-1	NA	TRBV19
CASVPQATGELFF	TRBJ2-2	NA	TRBV2
CSAPGLAGGEVDTQYF	TRBJ2-3	NA	TRBV20-1
CSVRRLAGSYNEQFF	TRBJ2-1	NA	TRBV29-1
CASNPQGSTAGYTF	TRBJ1-2	NA	TRBV19
CASSQVGTAEAFF	TRBJ1-1	NA	TRBV4-3
CASSQDSSGGQQFF	TRBJ2-1	NA	TRBV3-1
CASSPGDTQYF	TRBJ2-3	NA	TRBV18
CSARGGSHGLYGYTF	TRBJ1-2	NA	TRBV20-1
CSVGYTGLSRQYF	TRBJ2-7	NA	TRBV29-1
CASSDTEPKNIQYF	TRBJ2-4	NA	TRBV25-1
CSASLAIGSLETQYF	TRBJ2-5	NA	TRBV20-1
CASSPTGFGNQPQHF	TRBJ1-5	NA	TRBV27
CASTPVAGTYEQYF	TRBJ2-7	NA	TRBV28
CASSEQYF	TRBJ2-7	NA	TRBV9
CASSVELAASGGRRSNSYNEQFF	TRBJ2-1	NA	TRBV9
CASSPTDNSPLHF	TRBJ1-6	NA	TRBV7-3
CTTSRDSGLGAYNEQFF	TRBJ2-1	NA	TRBV15
CASSSNGGGNYEQYF	TRBJ2-7	NA	TRBV2
CASRPGTGNTGELFF	TRBJ2-2	once	TRBV9
CSVEQGTPQETQYF	TRBJ2-5	once	TRBV29-1
CSASASGGVGTQYF	TRBJ2-3	NA	TRBV20-1
CSVEYPNYGYTF	TRBJ1-2	NA	TRBV29-1
CAWATEANYGYTF	TRBJ1-2	NA	TRBV30
CSAKREGTGEEFF	TRBJ2-1	NA	TRBV29-1
CASNLGTGEPYEQYF	TRBJ2-7	NA	TRBV12-3/TRBV12-4
CASSFGSRAGGNNEQFF	TRBJ2-1	NA	TRBV7-6
CASSSKRGLPQETQYF	TRBJ2-5	once	TRBV12-3/TRBV12-4
CASSFRGVETQYF	TRBJ2-5	NA	TRBV2
CASSLGGDTEAFF	TRBJ1-1	NA	TRBV7-8
CATSRAGNEQFF	TRBJ2-1	NA	TRBV15
CSALRGQETQYF	TRBJ2-5	NA	TRBV29-1
CASSGTAIALFRNEQFF	TRBJ2-1	NA	TRBV6-1
CAWRLAGEALYEQYF	TRBJ2-7	NA	TRBV30
CASSLGHQATYEQYF	TRBJ2-7	NA	TRBV12-3/TRBV12-4
CASSSSGGVQPQHF	TRBJ1-5	NA	TRBV12-3/TRBV12-4
CAWSVWGTYTEAFF	TRBJ1-1	NA	TRBV30
CASGQPGPLNYYNEQFF	TRBJ2-1	NA	TRBV6-2/TRBV6-3
CASSSRDRDYEQYF	TRBJ2-7	once	TRBV5-4
CASSAGGETQYF	TRBJ2-5	few	TRBV2
CASSPPGVGANVLTF	TRBJ2-6	NA	TRBV18
CASLTPGQGVGEQYF	TRBJ2-7	NA	TRBV28
CASSFSHEQYF	TRBJ2-7	NA	TRBV7-9
CASSSATMTEAFF	TRBJ1-1	NA	TRBV5-1
CAISTWGVYEQYF	TRBJ2-7	NA	TRBV10-3